The clone carrying this T cell receptor (beta chain) was counted between two and nine times. Its specificity is not known. The sample is drawn from a study of OX40 agonist ivuxolimab in advanced cancers. Study in general: An agonistic anti-OX40 (CD134) antibody, ivuxolimab, was used to treat the patients. Points from the study as a whole: The authors also found low normalized T-cell clonal expansion in some nonresponders. At doses 0.1 to 3.0 mg/kg, CD4+ and CD8+ clones expanded. Clonal expansion in partial responders at 0.1-3.0 mg/kg ranked among the lowest.

The data were produced by immunoSEQ multiplex PCR, yet TCRdb's version contains in-frame clones alone and is incomplete. The sample includes tens of thousands of clones, over 80% of them seen just once. The CDR3 totals 14 residues. Germline values: CDR1 SGHVS, CDR2 FNYEAQ. Deletions cut 1 base from V and 0 bases from J, with 5 bases between. The sequence came from an adult with an advanced solid tumor such as melanoma, head and neck, liver or kidney cancer. V is TRBV7-6 and J is TRBJ2-3; D not certain. The sequencing here drew on CD4+ or CD8+ T cells sorted from blood, taken in a trial of the OX40 agonist ivuxolimab. The CDR3 coding sequence is TGTGCCAGCAGCTTAGAGGCGAGCACAGATACGCAGTATTTT. Protein: CASSLEASTDTQYF.